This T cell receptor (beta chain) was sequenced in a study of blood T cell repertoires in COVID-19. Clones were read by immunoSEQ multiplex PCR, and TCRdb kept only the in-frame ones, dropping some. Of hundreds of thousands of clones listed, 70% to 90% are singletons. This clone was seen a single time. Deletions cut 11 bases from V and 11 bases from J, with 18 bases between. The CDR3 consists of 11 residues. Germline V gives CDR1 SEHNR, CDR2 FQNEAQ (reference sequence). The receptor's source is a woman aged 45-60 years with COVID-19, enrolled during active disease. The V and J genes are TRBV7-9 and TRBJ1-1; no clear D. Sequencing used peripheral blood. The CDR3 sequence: CAGEVLEEAFF. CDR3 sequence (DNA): TGTGCCGGGGAGGTATTGGAAGAGGCTTTCTTT.